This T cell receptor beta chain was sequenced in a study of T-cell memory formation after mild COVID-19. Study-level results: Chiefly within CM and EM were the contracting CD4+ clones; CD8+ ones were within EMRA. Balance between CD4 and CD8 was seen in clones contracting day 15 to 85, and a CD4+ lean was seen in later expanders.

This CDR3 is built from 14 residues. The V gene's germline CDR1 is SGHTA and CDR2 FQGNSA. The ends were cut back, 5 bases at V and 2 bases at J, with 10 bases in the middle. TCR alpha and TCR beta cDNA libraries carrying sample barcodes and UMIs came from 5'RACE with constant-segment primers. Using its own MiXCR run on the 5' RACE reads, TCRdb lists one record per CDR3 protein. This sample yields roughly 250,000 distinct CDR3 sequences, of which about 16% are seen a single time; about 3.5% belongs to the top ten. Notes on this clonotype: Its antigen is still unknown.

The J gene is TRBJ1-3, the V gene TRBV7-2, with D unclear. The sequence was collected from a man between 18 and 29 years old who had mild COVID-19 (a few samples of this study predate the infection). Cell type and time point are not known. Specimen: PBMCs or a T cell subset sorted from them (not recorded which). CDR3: CASSARVPGNTIYF. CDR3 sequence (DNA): TGTGCCAGCAGCGCCCGCGTACCTGGAAACACCATATATTTT.